Below, 4 T cell receptor beta chains from the same sample are listed, as sequenced in a study of T cells in Graves' hyperthyroidism and ophthalmopathy. Researchers amplified the TCR beta CDR3 regions from RNA transcripts. The HTBI primer set served for first-round RT-PCR of the TCR CDR3. MiXCR was run by TCRdb on the multiplex PCR reads, yielding one entry per CDR3 protein. Of more than 350,000 distinct CDR3 sequences listed, over 12% are singletons. Sequencing used blood. Every receptor here comes from a woman aged 55-69 years with Graves' ophthalmopathy.

This clonotype was recorded at least ten times. The rearrangement links TRBV18 to TRBJ1-4, with D perhaps matching TRBD1 (5 bases). V lost 5 bases and J lost 0, with 10 bases in between. The CDR3 runs 15 residues. Germline V gene data show CDR1 as KGHSH and CDR2 as LQKENI. CDR3 nucleotides: TGTGCCAGCTCAATAGCAGGGACAACTAATGAAAAACTGTTTTTT. Its protein is CASSIAGTTNEKLFF.

This chain joins TRBV29-1 and TRBJ2-7; weak D call: TRBD1 (6 bases). The V gene's germline CDR1 is SQVTM and CDR2 ANQGSEA. The CDR3 sequence is 11 residues long. Trimming left V 3 bases short and J 7 bases short, with 10 bases between. In DNA form, the CDR3 reads TGCAGCGTTGACAGGGGTTCTGAGCAGTACTTC. It specifies CSVDRGSEQYF.

The CDR3 bases are TGCAGCGTTGTTCTAGCGGCCTTAGGGAACACCGGGGAGCTGTTTTTT. As protein: CSVVLAALGNTGELFF. V and J are TRBV29-1 and TRBJ2-2; 7 bases fit TRBD2. The germline V gene has CDR1 SQVTM and CDR2 ANQGSEA. Trimming at V came to 4 bases and at J to 1 base, leaving 9 bases not matched to a gene. The CDR3 sequence is 16 residues long.

This clonotype showed up many times. The chain employs TRBV24-1 and TRBJ2-3; 7 positions match TRBD2. The CDR3 is made up of 15 amino acids. From germline, CDR1 is KGHDR and CDR2 SFDVKD. Germline trimming cut 9 bases from V and 5 bases from J; bases unmatched to any gene: 13. In DNA, the CDR3 is TGTGCCACCTCCGAGAAGGGGCGGGAGCAAGATACGCAGTATTTT. It encodes CATSEKGREQDTQYF.